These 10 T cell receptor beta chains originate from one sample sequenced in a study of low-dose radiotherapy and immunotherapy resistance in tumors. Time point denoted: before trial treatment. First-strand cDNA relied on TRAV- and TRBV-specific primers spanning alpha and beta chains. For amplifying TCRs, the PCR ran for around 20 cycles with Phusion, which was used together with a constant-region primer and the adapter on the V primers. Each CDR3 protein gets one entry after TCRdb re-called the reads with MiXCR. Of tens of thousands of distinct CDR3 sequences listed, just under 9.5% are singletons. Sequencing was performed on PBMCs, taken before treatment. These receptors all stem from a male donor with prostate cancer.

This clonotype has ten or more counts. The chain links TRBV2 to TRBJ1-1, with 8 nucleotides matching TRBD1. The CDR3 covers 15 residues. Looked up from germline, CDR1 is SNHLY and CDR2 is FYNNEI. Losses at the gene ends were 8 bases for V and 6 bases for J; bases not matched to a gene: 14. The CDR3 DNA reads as TGTGCCAGCCCCCTTAGGACAGGGTCCAAGGCTGAAGCTTTCTTT. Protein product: CASPLRTGSKAEAFF.

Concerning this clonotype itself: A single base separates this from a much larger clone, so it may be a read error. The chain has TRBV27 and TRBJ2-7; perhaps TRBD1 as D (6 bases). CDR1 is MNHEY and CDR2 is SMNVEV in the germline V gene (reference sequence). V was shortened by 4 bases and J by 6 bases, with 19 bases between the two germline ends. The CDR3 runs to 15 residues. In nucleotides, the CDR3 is TGTGCCAGCAGTTCAGGGGACGCTCGAGGACCCGAGCAGTACTTC. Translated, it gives CASSSGDARGPEQYF.

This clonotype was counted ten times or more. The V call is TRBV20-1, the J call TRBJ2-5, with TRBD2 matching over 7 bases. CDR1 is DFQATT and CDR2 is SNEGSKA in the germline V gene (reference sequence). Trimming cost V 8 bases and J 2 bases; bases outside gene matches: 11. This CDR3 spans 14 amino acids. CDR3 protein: CSIPEGGVQETQYF. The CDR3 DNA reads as TGCAGTATCCCAGAGGGAGGGGTGCAAGAGACCCAGTACTTC.

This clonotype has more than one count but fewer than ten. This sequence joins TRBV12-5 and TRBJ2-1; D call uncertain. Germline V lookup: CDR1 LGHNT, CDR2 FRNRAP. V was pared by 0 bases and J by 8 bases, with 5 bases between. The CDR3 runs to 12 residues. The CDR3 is CASGLVLDEQFF. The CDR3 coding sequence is TGTGCTAGTGGTTTGGTACTCGATGAGCAGTTCTTC.

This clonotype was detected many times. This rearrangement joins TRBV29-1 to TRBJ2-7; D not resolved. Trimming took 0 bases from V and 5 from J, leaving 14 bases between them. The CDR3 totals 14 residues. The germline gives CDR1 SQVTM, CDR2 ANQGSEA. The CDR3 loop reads CSVEESKVPNEQYF. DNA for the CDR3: TGCAGCGTTGAAGAATCGAAGGTTCCCAACGAGCAGTACTTC.

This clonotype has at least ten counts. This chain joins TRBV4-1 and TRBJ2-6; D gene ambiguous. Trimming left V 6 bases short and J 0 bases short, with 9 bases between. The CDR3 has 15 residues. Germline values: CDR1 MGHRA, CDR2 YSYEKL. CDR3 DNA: TGCGCCAGCAGTGATATTAGCTCTGGGGCCAACGTCCTGACTTTC. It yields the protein CASSDISSGANVLTF.

The CDR3 sequence is CSVVDVPEQYF. Written as DNA, the CDR3 is TGCAGCGTTGTCGACGTGCCCGAGCAGTACTTC. This rearrangement joins TRBV29-1 to TRBJ2-7, with D unresolved. The germline V gene encodes CDR1 SQVTM and CDR2 ANQGSEA. The CDR3 sequence is 11 residues long. Trimming took off 4 bases at V and 6 bases at J, with 10 bases between the two ends.

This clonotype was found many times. The CDR3 region is CASSSVAGSSYNEQFF. In DNA, the CDR3 is TGTGCCAGCAGCTCAGTAGCGGGAAGCTCCTACAATGAGCAGTTCTTC. The rearrangement joins TRBV7-2 to TRBJ2-1, with 8 bases that match TRBD2. Germline-derived CDR1 and CDR2 are SGHTA and FQGNSA. CDR3 size: 16 residues. J lost 0 bases, V lost 4 bases, and 5 bases had no gene match.

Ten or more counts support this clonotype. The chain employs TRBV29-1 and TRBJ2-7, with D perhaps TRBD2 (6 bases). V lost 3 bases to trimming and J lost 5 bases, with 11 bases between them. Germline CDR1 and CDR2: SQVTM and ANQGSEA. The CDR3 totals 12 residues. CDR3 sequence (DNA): TGCAGCGTTGAGGAGGGTTCCGACGAGCAGTACTTC. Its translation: CSVEEGSDEQYF.

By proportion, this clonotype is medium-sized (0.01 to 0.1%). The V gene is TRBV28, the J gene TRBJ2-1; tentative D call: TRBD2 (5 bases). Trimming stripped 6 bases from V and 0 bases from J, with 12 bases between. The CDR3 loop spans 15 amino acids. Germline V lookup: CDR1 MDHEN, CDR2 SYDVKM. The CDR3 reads CASSLGGSSYNEQFF. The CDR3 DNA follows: TGTGCCAGCAGCTTGGGTGGGAGCTCCTACAATGAGCAGTTCTTC.